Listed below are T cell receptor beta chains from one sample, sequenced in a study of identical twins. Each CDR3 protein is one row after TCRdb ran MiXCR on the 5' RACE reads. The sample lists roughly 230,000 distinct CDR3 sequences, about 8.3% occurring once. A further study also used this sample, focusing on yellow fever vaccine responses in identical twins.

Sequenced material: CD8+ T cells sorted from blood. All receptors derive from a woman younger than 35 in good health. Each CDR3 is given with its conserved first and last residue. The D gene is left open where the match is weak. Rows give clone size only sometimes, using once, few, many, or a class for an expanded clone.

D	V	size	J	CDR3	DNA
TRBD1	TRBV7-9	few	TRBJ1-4	CASSVTGGEKLFF	TGTGCCAGCAGCGTGACAGGGGGTGAAAAACTGTTTTTT
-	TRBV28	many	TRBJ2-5	CASSLNVQEETQYF	TGTGCCAGCAGTCTTAACGTGCAGGAAGAGACCCAGTACTTC
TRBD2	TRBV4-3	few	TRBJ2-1	CASSRGLDSYNEQFF	TGCGCCAGCAGCCGAGGACTAGATTCCTACAATGAGCAGTTCTTC
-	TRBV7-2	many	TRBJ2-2	CASSLGRELFF	TGTGCCAGCAGCTTAGGCCGGGAGCTGTTTTTT
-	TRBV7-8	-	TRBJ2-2	CASTPGRDTGELFF	TGTGCCAGCACGCCGGGACGGGACACCGGGGAGCTGTTTTTT
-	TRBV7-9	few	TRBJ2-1	CASSTRGADNEQFF	TGTGCCAGCAGCACACGCGGGGCGGACAATGAGCAGTTCTTC
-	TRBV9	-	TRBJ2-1	CASSTGTVLFSYNEQFF	TGTGCCAGCAGCACGGGGACTGTACTATTCTCCTACAATGAGCAGTTCTTC
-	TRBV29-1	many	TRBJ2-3	CSVEGVGNRRADTQYF	TGCAGCGTTGAAGGGGTGGGTAATAGACGGGCAGATACGCAGTATTTT
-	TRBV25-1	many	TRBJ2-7	CASSDSSLGLITYEQYF	TGTGCCAGCAGTGACTCATCATTGGGACTGATAACCTACGAGCAGTACTTC
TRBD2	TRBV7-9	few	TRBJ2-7	CASRNSGSSEQYF	TGTGCCAGCCGGAATAGCGGGAGTTCCGAGCAGTACTTC
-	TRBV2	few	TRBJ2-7	CARQEGSPNEQYF	TGTGCCAGACAGGAGGGAAGTCCCAACGAGCAGTACTTC
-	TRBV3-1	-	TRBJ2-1	CASSDTSPVANEQFF	TGTGCCAGCAGCGACACTAGCCCGGTTGCCAATGAGCAGTTCTTC
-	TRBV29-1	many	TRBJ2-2	CSVEIQPANTGELFF	TGCAGCGTTGAAATCCAACCTGCGAACACCGGGGAGCTGTTTTTT
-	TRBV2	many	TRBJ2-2	CASKQGTGELFF	TGTGCCAGCAAACAGGGCACCGGGGAGCTGTTTTTT